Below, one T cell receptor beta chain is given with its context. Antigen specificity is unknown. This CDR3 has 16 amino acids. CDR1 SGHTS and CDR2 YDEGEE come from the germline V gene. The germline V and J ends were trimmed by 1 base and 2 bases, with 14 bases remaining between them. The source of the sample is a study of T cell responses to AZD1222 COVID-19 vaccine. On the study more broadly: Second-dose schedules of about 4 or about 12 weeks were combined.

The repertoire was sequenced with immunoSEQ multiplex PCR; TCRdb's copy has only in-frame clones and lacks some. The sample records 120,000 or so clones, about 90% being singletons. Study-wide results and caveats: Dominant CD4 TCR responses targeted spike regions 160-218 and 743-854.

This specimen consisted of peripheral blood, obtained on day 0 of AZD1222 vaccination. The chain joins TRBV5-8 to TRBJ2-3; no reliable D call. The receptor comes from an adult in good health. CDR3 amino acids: CASSLKSIYPTDTQYF. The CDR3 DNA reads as TGTGCCAGCAGCTTGAAGTCCATTTACCCCACAGATACGCAGTATTTT.